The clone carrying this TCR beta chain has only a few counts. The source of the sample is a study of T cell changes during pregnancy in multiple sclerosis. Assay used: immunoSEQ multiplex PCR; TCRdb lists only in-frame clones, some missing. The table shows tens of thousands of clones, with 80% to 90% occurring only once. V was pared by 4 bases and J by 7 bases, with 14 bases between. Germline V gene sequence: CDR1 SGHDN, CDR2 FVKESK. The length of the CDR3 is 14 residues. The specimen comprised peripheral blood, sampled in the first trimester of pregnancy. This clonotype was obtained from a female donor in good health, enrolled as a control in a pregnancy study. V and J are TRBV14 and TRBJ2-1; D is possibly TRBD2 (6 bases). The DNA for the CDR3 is TGTGCCAGCAGCCGGGCGGGACGTGGTAATGAGCAGTTCTTC. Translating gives CASSRAGRGNEQFF.